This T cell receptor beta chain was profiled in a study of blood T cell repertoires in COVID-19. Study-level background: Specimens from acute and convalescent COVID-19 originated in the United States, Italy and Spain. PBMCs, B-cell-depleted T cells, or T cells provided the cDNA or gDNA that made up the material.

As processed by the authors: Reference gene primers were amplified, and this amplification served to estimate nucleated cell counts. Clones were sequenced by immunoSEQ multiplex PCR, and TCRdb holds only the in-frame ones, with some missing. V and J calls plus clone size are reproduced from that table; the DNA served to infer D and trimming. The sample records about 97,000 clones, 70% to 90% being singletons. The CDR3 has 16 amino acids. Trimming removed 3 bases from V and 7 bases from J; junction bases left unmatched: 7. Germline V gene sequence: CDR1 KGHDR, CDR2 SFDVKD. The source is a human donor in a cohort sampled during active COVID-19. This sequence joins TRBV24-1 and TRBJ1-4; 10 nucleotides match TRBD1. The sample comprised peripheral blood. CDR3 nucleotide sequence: TGTGCCACCAGTGATCCGCACGGGACAGGGGTTGAAAAACTGTTTTTT. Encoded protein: CATSDPHGTGVEKLFF.